This is a list of T cell receptor beta chains from one sample in a study of identical twins. TCRdb reanalysed the 5' RACE reads using MiXCR and keeps one entry per CDR3 protein. The sample holds nearly 900,000 distinct CDR3 sequences, about 12% seen once. These data also formed part of another study, on yellow fever vaccine responses in identical twins.

Sequenced sample: PBMCs. Receptors originate from a woman under 30 in good health. The CDR3 runs from the conserved cysteine through the conserved F or W. D genes are given only for firm matches. Rows give clone size only sometimes, using once, few, many, or a class for an expanded clone.

clone_size j_call v_call d_call cdr3_nt cdr3_aa
few TRBJ1-3 TRBV9 NA TGTGCCAGCAGCGTAGGTCCAGAAATCTCTGGAAACACCATATATTTT CASSVGPEISGNTIYF
many TRBJ2-7 TRBV6-1 NA TGTGCCAGCAGTCGTCTCTCCTACGAGCAGTACTTC CASSRLSYEQYF
NA TRBJ2-2 TRBV9 TRBD2 TGTGCCAGCAGCGTAGAGATAAGCGGGACCCGAGGGGAGCTGTTTTTT CASSVEISGTRGELFF
NA TRBJ2-7 TRBV7-3 TRBD1 TGTGCCAGCAGCTTAACCTTCCGGGACAGGGTACCGAACGAGCAGTACTTC CASSLTFRDRVPNEQYF
NA TRBJ2-1 TRBV29-1 NA TGCAGCGCCCTAACAGGAAACTCCTACAATGAGCAGTTCTTC CSALTGNSYNEQFF
many TRBJ1-6 TRBV6-1 NA TGTGCCAGCAGTCTCAGGCGGACTTATAATTCACCCCTCCACTTT CASSLRRTYNSPLHF
few TRBJ1-1 TRBV20-1 TRBD1 TGCAGTGCTAGTGGCGCAGGGGGCGCAGGAGGCACTGAAGCTTTCTTT CSASGAGGAGGTEAFF
few TRBJ2-7 TRBV20-1 TRBD1 TGCAGTGCCCGAGACAGGGTTCGCCTACGAGTGCAGTACTTC CSARDRVRLRVQYF
few TRBJ2-3 TRBV5-1 NA TGCGCCAGCAGCTTGGCCGGGACATCATTCACAGATACGCAGTATTTT CASSLAGTSFTDTQYF
many TRBJ2-5 TRBV10-3 NA TGTGCCATCAGTGGTGGGAGTAAAGAGACCCAGTACTTC CAISGGSKETQYF
NA TRBJ2-3 TRBV19 NA TGTGCCAGTAGCAAGTGGGCTAGCACAGATACGCAGTATTTT CASSKWASTDTQYF
once TRBJ2-5 TRBV6-2/TRBV6-3 TRBD1 TGTGCCAGCAGTTACCGGGGACAGGGTAGGCAAGAGACCCAGTACTTC CASSYRGQGRQETQYF
few TRBJ1-1 TRBV19 NA TGTGCCAGTAAAGCAGGGTTAGGCACTGAAGCTTTCTTT CASKAGLGTEAFF
few TRBJ1-2 TRBV10-3 NA TGTGCCGCTTCGTGGGCAAACTATGGCTACACCTTC CAASWANYGYTF
few TRBJ2-1 TRBV28 NA TGTGCCAGCAGTTTAAGTCATTCGGAGAGGGGGAGCGGACCCTTCGGGAATGAGCAGTTCTTC CASSLSHSERGSGPFGNEQFF
NA TRBJ2-3 TRBV5-1 NA TGCGCCAGCAGCTTGGACGGGCAAAGCACAGATACGCAGTATTTT CASSLDGQSTDTQYF
few TRBJ2-1 TRBV3-1 NA TGTGCCAGCAGCCAACTAAGGTCCTCCCTGGGCAATGAGCAGTTCTTC CASSQLRSSLGNEQFF
NA TRBJ2-4 TRBV20-1 NA TGCAGTGCTAGACAGGGCTACCCAGCCAAAAACATTCAGTACTTC CSARQGYPAKNIQYF
many TRBJ2-5 TRBV15 NA TGTGCCACCAGCAGAGATCCTGGACGAGATCAAGAGACCCAGTACTTC CATSRDPGRDQETQYF
NA TRBJ2-5 TRBV13 TRBD2 TGTGCCAGCAGCTTAAAGCGGGGGACTAGCGGGGGTGAGACCCAGTACTTC CASSLKRGTSGGETQYF
NA TRBJ2-1 TRBV11-2 NA TGTGCCAGCAGCTTACCCCCTCGGCCAGTTCCCGGTTGGAATGAGCAGTTCTTC CASSLPPRPVPGWNEQFF
many TRBJ2-5 TRBV27 TRBD1 TGTGCCAGCAGTAGGGGACAGTATCAAGAGACCCAGTACTTC CASSRGQYQETQYF
NA TRBJ1-1 TRBV5-5 NA TGTGCCAGCAGCTTGGCCCAGGCAGGGCTGACGGCTTTCTTT CASSLAQAGLTAFF
many TRBJ2-5 TRBV20-1 NA TGCAGTGCTAGTCGGACTGGAAACCTCCACGTACAAGAGACCCAGTACTTC CSASRTGNLHVQETQYF
NA TRBJ2-3 TRBV5-1 TRBD2 TGCGCCAGCAGCAGAAGGCGGGAGCGGGGGGATACGCAGTATTTT CASSRRRERGDTQYF
NA TRBJ1-5 TRBV5-1 TRBD1 TGCGCCAGCAGCAATGGACAGGGAGACAATCAGCCCCAGCATTTT CASSNGQGDNQPQHF
few TRBJ2-7 TRBV14 NA TGTGCCAGCAGCCAACAGGGACCCCCCTCCTACGAGCAGTACTTC CASSQQGPPSYEQYF
NA TRBJ2-5 TRBV20-1 NA TGCAGTGCTAGTTTGAATGAGGAGACCCAGTACTTC CSASLNEETQYF
NA TRBJ2-3 TRBV12-3/TRBV12-4 NA TGTGCCAGCAGTTTAGTGCGGCTAGCCGGGACCACAGATACGCAGTATTTT CASSLVRLAGTTDTQYF
few TRBJ2-1 TRBV12-3/TRBV12-4 NA TGTGCCAGCAGCAGCCGGGTAGCGGCGTACAATGAGCAGTTCTTC CASSSRVAAYNEQFF
many TRBJ2-3 TRBV18 TRBD1 TGTGCCAGCTCACCCGGGACAGGGTCTGGCACAGATACGCAGTATTTT CASSPGTGSGTDTQYF
few TRBJ2-1 TRBV2 TRBD2 TGTGCCAGTTGGAGCGGGGGGGCCGGTGAGCAGTTCTTC CASWSGGAGEQFF
few TRBJ2-3 TRBV2 TRBD1 TGTGCCACCGGGACAGGGCCAGATACGCAGTATTTT CATGTGPDTQYF
NA TRBJ1-1 TRBV12-3/TRBV12-4 NA TGTGCCAGCAGTTCGGATGGGGGGGGGAACACTGAAGCTTTCTTT CASSSDGGGNTEAFF
few TRBJ2-2 TRBV29-1 NA TGCAGCTTACTGACAGGGAACACCGGGGAGCTGTTTTTT CSLLTGNTGELFF
NA TRBJ2-5 TRBV4-2 TRBD2 TGTGCCAGCAGCCAAGATTCGAGCGGGACCCGGCAAGAGACCCAGTACTTC CASSQDSSGTRQETQYF
many TRBJ1-2 TRBV29-1 NA TGCAGCGTTGAAGGGATTTATTATGGCTACACCTTC CSVEGIYYGYTF
many TRBJ2-1 TRBV4-1 TRBD1 TGCGCCAGCACCCAAAGGGGACAGGGAATTGACAATGAGCAGTTCTTC CASTQRGQGIDNEQFF
few TRBJ2-6 TRBV7-8 TRBD2 TGTGCCAGCAGCTTAGCGAGCGGGGGCTGGGCCAACGTCCTGACTTTC CASSLASGGWANVLTF
few TRBJ2-2 TRBV3-1 NA TGTGCCAGCAGCCTACCGCCCGCCGGGGAGCTGTTTTTT CASSLPPAGELFF
many TRBJ1-1 TRBV5-1 NA TGCGCCAGCTCCGCGGGCAGGGTGAACACTGAAGCTTTCTTT CASSAGRVNTEAFF
NA TRBJ1-2 TRBV10-3 NA TGTGCCATCAAGACAGATAACTATGGCTACACCTTC CAIKTDNYGYTF
few TRBJ2-1 TRBV5-1 TRBD2 TGCGCCAGCAACCAGGCTAGCGGGGGGTACAATGAGCAGTTCTTC CASNQASGGYNEQFF
NA TRBJ2-7 TRBV20-1 NA TGCAGTGCCGACAATAGTTTGACGGACAACTACGAGCAGTACTTC CSADNSLTDNYEQYF
NA TRBJ1-1 TRBV5-5 NA TGTGCCAGCAGGTGGGGGGGGACTGAAGCTTTCTTT CASRWGGTEAFF
few TRBJ2-7 TRBV5-4 TRBD1 TGTGCCAGCAGCTATGACAGGGACTACGAGCAGTACTTC CASSYDRDYEQYF
NA TRBJ1-1 TRBV12-3/TRBV12-4 NA TGTGCCAGCTGGAAGAGGGGCAGTAAAGCTTTCTTT CASWKRGSKAFF
many TRBJ1-4 TRBV7-8 NA TGTGCCAGCAGCTCCCCGGGGGGAACTAATGAAAAACTGTTTTTT CASSSPGGTNEKLFF
few TRBJ2-1 TRBV15 NA TGTGCCACACAGGGCTTCGGTCTTGACAATGAGCAGTTCTTC CATQGFGLDNEQFF
NA TRBJ2-1 TRBV15 TRBD1 TGTGCCACCAGCAGACCCGGACAGGGGGCTTGGAATGAGCAGTTCTTC CATSRPGQGAWNEQFF
NA TRBJ2-5 TRBV24-1 NA TGTGCCACCAGTGGTATAGCGGAGGAGACCCAGTACTTC CATSGIAEETQYF
few TRBJ2-1 TRBV5-8 NA TGTGCCAGCAGCTTGGTACATTACAATGAGCAGTTCTTC CASSLVHYNEQFF
NA TRBJ2-1 TRBV3-1 NA TGTGCCAGCAGCCACATGCTGGCGCCTGGGGGCAATGAGCAGTTCTTC CASSHMLAPGGNEQFF
few TRBJ2-3 TRBV18 TRBD2 TGTGCCAGCTCACCACAGACTAGCTCGGGTGCAGATACGCAGTATTTT CASSPQTSSGADTQYF
few TRBJ2-7 TRBV6-5 NA TGTGCCAGCAGTTACTCCGCCGTCTTGGTCGGGGGCGAGCAGTACTTC CASSYSAVLVGGEQYF
few TRBJ2-7 TRBV28 TRBD1 TGTGCCAGCAGAGACAGGGGCCACTCAGAGGTCTACTTC CASRDRGHSEVYF